What follows is one TCR beta chain and its context. This clone's antigen is unknown. No qualities accompany the bases; no much larger clone lies one base away. Taken with the paper, the label for time point translates to: week 35, safety follow-up. Each vaccine dose, consisting of 300 ug of a 20-mer mutant IDH1 peptide in Montanide, was administered subcutaneously with topical imiquimod. Patients received eight vaccinations in weeks 1, 3, 5, 7, 11, 15, 19 and 23, corresponding to visits V03 through V10. The donors had newly diagnosed IDH1-mutant astrocytomas of WHO grade 3 or 4 that showed loss of nuclear ATRX. The samples were drawn from NOA16, a multicentre, single-arm, open-label phase I trial in Germany that tested a mutant IDH1 peptide vaccine in humans for the first time. The DNeasy Blood and Tissue Kit was used to extract genomic DNA from EDTA blood for TCRB sequencing. These data originate in a study of a mutant IDH1 vaccine in newly diagnosed glioma listed by TCRdb under 2021. At the level of the whole study: Vaccination was initiated 4-6 weeks after radiotherapy alone, or concurrently with temozolomide cycles in the chemotherapy-containing groups. Prior to enrollment, patients had been given standard therapy consisting of radiotherapy alone, temozolomide alone, or radiochemotherapy with temozolomide, with the combination given to most patients. Peripheral blood was drawn at six visits: V03 (baseline), V05, V07, V10, V12 and V13. For exploratory analyses, roughly 25 treated patients had longitudinal TCRB deep sequencing done wherever samples were available. Of the 32 patients who were treated, approximately 62% were male and roughly 38% were female, and the mean age was approximately 40 years. The week-35 safety follow-up was designated visit V12, and the week-47 end of study was designated visit V13.

The protocol used for the library was the immunoSEQ multiplex PCR assay. Following the manufacturer's protocol, the hsTCRB Kit was used to amplify rearranged TCR beta chain sequences. An Illumina MiSeq was used to sequence the TCRB libraries. The original methods were these. The proprietary platform of the kit vendor was used for demultiplexing, trimming and gene mapping. As stored in TCRdb, this immuneACCESS dataset retains in-frame rearrangements with V and J assigned. A fraction of the clones does not appear; measured against another copy, unresolved V genes explain less than half of the discrepancy, and the remainder lacks a known reason. V, J and clone size are those of that table, while D and trimming were read from the DNA. The sample table contains some 61,000 clones; only one count was recorded for approximately 81% of them. Of the sample, roughly 12% falls within the top ten clones. General study outcomes and caveats: Vaccine-induced immune responses across multiple MHC alleles were detected in over 85% of patients. It was noted by the authors that analyses of patient blood samples could not be reproduced owing to sample limitations. Changes in the top peripheral T cell clonotypes picked up by TCRB sequencing did not appear to be linked to pseudoprogression. PBMC samples for TCRB deep sequencing were selected based on availability.

Measured from the cysteine to the phenylalanine, the CDR3 is 13 residues long. Solely the CDR3 DNA is kept, with 39 bases framed from the first base. V is trimmed back by 4 bases and J by 4 bases, and the junction contains 3 bases that no gene match accounts for. The germline V gene provides CDR1 SQVTM and CDR2 ANQGSEA. The chain is encoded by TRBV29-1 joined to TRBJ1-5, with 8 central nucleotides matching TRBD1. This receptor was taken from a man between 18 and 29 years old with glioma. This specimen was PBMCs, taken from a glioma patient whose treatment included an IDH1 peptide vaccine. The nucleotide sequence is TGCAGCGTTGTTACAGGGGGAAATCAGCCCCAGCATTTT. It translates as CSVVTGGNQPQHF.